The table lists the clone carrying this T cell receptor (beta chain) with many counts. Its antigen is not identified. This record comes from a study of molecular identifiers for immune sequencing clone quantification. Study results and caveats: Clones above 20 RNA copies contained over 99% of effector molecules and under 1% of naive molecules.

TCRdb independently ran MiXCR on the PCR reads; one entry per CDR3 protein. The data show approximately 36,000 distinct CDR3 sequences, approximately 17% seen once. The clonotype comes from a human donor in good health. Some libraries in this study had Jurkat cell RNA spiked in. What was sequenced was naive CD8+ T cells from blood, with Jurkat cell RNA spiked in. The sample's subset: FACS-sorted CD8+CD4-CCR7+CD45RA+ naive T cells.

For the CDR3, the DNA is TGTGCCAGCAGCGTACTAGCGGGAGGGCCGTTAGAGACCCAGTACTTC. This gives the protein CASSVLAGGPLETQYF. The genes are TRBV11-2 and TRBJ2-5; TRBD2 matches 13 bases. This CDR3 comprises 16 residues. Germline loops: CDR1 SGHAT, CDR2 FQNNGV. J was trimmed by 4 bases and V by 5 bases; bases with no gene match: 7.